The rows below give T cell receptor beta chains drawn from one sample of a study of T cell responses to AZD1222 COVID-19 vaccine. Profiled with immunoSEQ multiplex PCR; TCRdb holds only in-frame clones, not every one. The table lists tens of thousands of clones, around 91% of them singletons, with around 5.2% in the top ten. The material sequenced was peripheral blood, taken on day 0 of MenACWY control vaccination. Receptors were obtained from an adult in good health. Each CDR3 is given with its conserved first and last residue. The D gene is left open where the match is weak. Size is stated for part of the rows, as once, few or many counts, or as a class when the clone is expanded.

D gene: TRBD1
J gene: TRBJ1-1
V gene: TRBV19
clone size: .
CDR3 protein: CASSMSQGGEAFF
CDR3 DNA: TGTGCCAGTAGTATGAGTCAGGGGGGTGAAGCTTTCTTT

D gene: .
J gene: TRBJ1-2
V gene: TRBV6-4
clone size: .
CDR3 protein: CASSTDTRAGYTF
CDR3 DNA: TGTGCCAGCAGTACGGACACCAGAGCGGGCTACACCTTC

D gene: .
J gene: TRBJ1-2
V gene: TRBV7-9
clone size: .
CDR3 protein: CASSLNSREGYTF
CDR3 DNA: TGTGCCAGCAGCTTAAATTCGCGGGAGGGCTACACCTTC

D gene: TRBD1
J gene: TRBJ2-1
V gene: TRBV5-1
clone size: .
CDR3 protein: CASSRRQGNYNEQFF
CDR3 DNA: TGCGCCAGCAGCCGCCGACAGGGAAACTACAATGAGCAGTTCTTC

D gene: .
J gene: TRBJ1-4
V gene: TRBV7-6
clone size: .
CDR3 protein: CASRGSTNEKLFF
CDR3 DNA: TGTGCCAGCAGAGGCTCAACTAATGAAAAACTGTTTTTT

D gene: TRBD2
J gene: TRBJ2-7
V gene: TRBV28
clone size: .
CDR3 protein: CASNPSGDSYEQYF
CDR3 DNA: TGTGCCAGCAACCCTAGCGGGGACTCCTACGAGCAGTACTTC

D gene: TRBD1
J gene: TRBJ1-1
V gene: TRBV29-1
clone size: .
CDR3 protein: CSALRTGSPMNTEAFF
CDR3 DNA: TGCAGCGCGTTAAGGACAGGGAGTCCAATGAACACTGAAGCTTTCTTT

D gene: .
J gene: TRBJ2-7
V gene: TRBV2
clone size: .
CDR3 protein: CASSGNEQYF
CDR3 DNA: TGTGCCAGCAGTGGGAACGAGCAGTACTTC

D gene: .
J gene: TRBJ2-1
V gene: TRBV12-3/TRBV12-4
clone size: .
CDR3 protein: CASSRPGNEQFF
CDR3 DNA: TGTGCCAGCAGCAGACCGGGGAATGAGCAGTTCTTC

D gene: TRBD1
J gene: TRBJ1-5
V gene: TRBV28
clone size: .
CDR3 protein: CASSRRTGVIYQPQHF
CDR3 DNA: TGTGCCAGCAGCCGTCGAACAGGGGTTATTTATCAGCCCCAGCATTTT

D gene: .
J gene: TRBJ1-6
V gene: TRBV7-9
clone size: .
CDR3 protein: CASSLWGESLHF
CDR3 DNA: TGTGCCAGCAGCTTATGGGGGGAATCCCTCCACTTT

D gene: .
J gene: TRBJ1-1
V gene: TRBV20-1
clone size: .
CDR3 protein: CSARAGTEAFF
CDR3 DNA: TGCAGTGCTAGAGCTGGCACTGAAGCTTTCTTT

D gene: .
J gene: TRBJ2-1
V gene: TRBV29-1
clone size: .
CDR3 protein: CSVDGAGYNEQFF
CDR3 DNA: TGCAGCGTTGATGGGGCAGGTTACAATGAGCAGTTCTTC

D gene: .
J gene: TRBJ1-1
V gene: TRBV6-2/TRBV6-3
clone size: .
CDR3 protein: CASSLISNTEAFF
CDR3 DNA: TGTGCCAGCAGCCTAATTTCGAACACTGAAGCTTTCTTT

D gene: .
J gene: TRBJ1-1
V gene: TRBV29-1
clone size: .
CDR3 protein: CSVAGPMNTEAFF
CDR3 DNA: TGCAGCGTTGCCGGTCCCATGAACACTGAAGCTTTCTTT

D gene: .
J gene: TRBJ2-5
V gene: TRBV6-2/TRBV6-3
clone size: few
CDR3 protein: CASSTLFGSLETQYF
CDR3 DNA: TGTGCCAGCAGTACCCTCTTCGGGAGTTTGGAGACCCAGTACTTC

D gene: .
J gene: TRBJ2-3
V gene: TRBV7-2
clone size: .
CDR3 protein: CASSTYTGTDTQYF
CDR3 DNA: TGTGCCAGCAGCACCTACACCGGCACAGATACGCAGTATTTT

D gene: TRBD1
J gene: TRBJ1-4
V gene: TRBV19
clone size: .
CDR3 protein: CASRVRQGVNEKLFF
CDR3 DNA: TGTGCCAGTAGGGTCAGACAGGGTGTTAATGAAAAACTGTTTTTT

D gene: .
J gene: TRBJ1-2
V gene: TRBV2
clone size: .
CDR3 protein: CASSEGTDFNYGYTF
CDR3 DNA: TGTGCCAGCAGTGAGGGAACAGATTTCAACTATGGCTACACCTTC

D gene: .
J gene: TRBJ1-1
V gene: TRBV10-2
clone size: .
CDR3 protein: CASSGGQGLNTEAFF
CDR3 DNA: TGCGCCAGCAGTGGGGGGCAGGGGCTGAACACTGAAGCTTTCTTT

D gene: .
J gene: TRBJ1-2
V gene: TRBV3-1/TRBV3-2
clone size: .
CDR3 protein: CASRTGGVRGYTF
CDR3 DNA: TGTGCCAGCAGAACCGGGGGTGTGCGTGGCTACACCTTC

D gene: .
J gene: TRBJ1-1
V gene: TRBV3-1/TRBV3-2
clone size: .
CDR3 protein: CASRQENGGRVLNTEAFF
CDR3 DNA: TGTGCCAGCAGACAAGAGAACGGAGGTAGGGTGTTGAACACTGAAGCTTTCTTT

D gene: TRBD1
J gene: TRBJ1-2
V gene: TRBV7-2
clone size: .
CDR3 protein: CASSPINRGKGYTF
CDR3 DNA: TGTGCCAGCAGCCCTATTAACAGGGGGAAGGGCTACACCTTC

D gene: TRBD1
J gene: TRBJ1-5
V gene: TRBV6-5
clone size: .
CDR3 protein: CASRGWGQGSQPQHF
CDR3 DNA: TGTGCCAGCAGGGGCTGGGGACAGGGGTCCCAGCCCCAGCATTTT

D gene: .
J gene: TRBJ2-2
V gene: TRBV29-1
clone size: few
CDR3 protein: CSVELAGPGELFF
CDR3 DNA: TGCAGCGTTGAATTGGCCGGGCCGGGGGAGCTGTTTTTT

D gene: TRBD1
J gene: TRBJ1-1
V gene: TRBV5-1
clone size: .
CDR3 protein: CASSGGTGTQEWTEAFF
CDR3 DNA: TGCGCCAGCAGCGGCGGGACAGGGACTCAGGAGTGGACTGAAGCTTTCTTT

D gene: .
J gene: TRBJ2-7
V gene: TRBV6-1
clone size: .
CDR3 protein: CASSDWGATSYEQYF
CDR3 DNA: TGTGCCAGCAGTGATTGGGGGGCGACGTCCTACGAGCAGTACTTC

D gene: TRBD1
J gene: TRBJ1-1
V gene: TRBV19
clone size: .
CDR3 protein: CASSRTGGSNTEAFF
CDR3 DNA: TGTGCCAGTTCCCGGACAGGGGGCTCGAACACTGAAGCTTTCTTT

D gene: .
J gene: TRBJ1-4
V gene: TRBV11-2
clone size: .
CDR3 protein: CASSLGGEREKLFF
CDR3 DNA: TGTGCCAGCAGCTTAGGAGGGGAGAGGGAAAAACTGTTTTTT

D gene: TRBD2
J gene: TRBJ2-1
V gene: TRBV29-1
clone size: .
CDR3 protein: CSVEGRGGYNEQFF
CDR3 DNA: TGCAGCGTTGAGGGGCGGGGGGGCTACAATGAGCAGTTCTTC

D gene: .
J gene: TRBJ1-1
V gene: TRBV6-6
clone size: .
CDR3 protein: CASKGGEAFF
CDR3 DNA: TGTGCCAGCAAGGGGGGGGAAGCTTTCTTT

D gene: TRBD1
J gene: TRBJ2-1
V gene: TRBV29-1
clone size: .
CDR3 protein: CSVGTANEQFF
CDR3 DNA: TGCAGCGTCGGGACAGCCAATGAGCAGTTCTTC

D gene: TRBD1
J gene: TRBJ1-5
V gene: TRBV27
clone size: .
CDR3 protein: CASSLLGQGDQPQHF
CDR3 DNA: TGTGCCAGCAGTTTACTGGGACAGGGTGATCAGCCCCAGCATTTT

D gene: TRBD1
J gene: TRBJ1-3
V gene: TRBV19
clone size: .
CDR3 protein: CASSIWDRGSGNTIYF
CDR3 DNA: TGTGCCAGTAGTATCTGGGACAGGGGATCTGGAAACACCATATATTTT

D gene: .
J gene: TRBJ2-2
V gene: TRBV11-2
clone size: once
CDR3 protein: CASSLVGLVGGTGELFF
CDR3 DNA: TGTGCCAGCAGCTTAGTGGGGCTAGTGGGGGGCACCGGGGAGCTGTTTTTT

D gene: TRBD1
J gene: TRBJ2-3
V gene: TRBV24-1
clone size: .
CDR3 protein: CATSDLRSRGRGSTDTQYF
CDR3 DNA: TGTGCCACCAGTGATTTGCGGAGCAGGGGGCGAGGTAGCACAGATACGCAGTATTTT

D gene: TRBD2
J gene: TRBJ2-7
V gene: TRBV20-1
clone size: .
CDR3 protein: CSASGLAGGYSYEQYF
CDR3 DNA: TGCAGTGCTAGTGGACTAGCGGGAGGGTACTCCTACGAGCAGTACTTC

D gene: .
J gene: TRBJ1-2
V gene: TRBV10-3
clone size: once
CDR3 protein: CAINDPGGSYGYTF
CDR3 DNA: TGTGCCATCAATGACCCGGGAGGTAGCTATGGCTACACCTTC

D gene: TRBD2
J gene: TRBJ2-1
V gene: TRBV19
clone size: .
CDR3 protein: CASSTGGTSGYNEQFF
CDR3 DNA: TGTGCCAGTAGTACGGGGGGGACTAGCGGCTACAATGAGCAGTTCTTC

D gene: TRBD1
J gene: TRBJ2-1
V gene: TRBV5-1
clone size: .
CDR3 protein: CASSLARTGPYNEQFF
CDR3 DNA: TGCGCCAGCAGCTTGGCCAGGACAGGGCCCTACAATGAGCAGTTCTTC

D gene: .
J gene: TRBJ2-2
V gene: TRBV18
clone size: few
CDR3 protein: CASSPMGTGELFF
CDR3 DNA: TGTGCCAGCTCACCGATGGGGACCGGGGAGCTGTTTTTT